This T cell receptor beta chain stems from a study of T cells in Graves' hyperthyroidism and ophthalmopathy. Trimming cost V 1 base and J 6 bases, with 7 bases left between them. This CDR3 has 13 residues. Germline CDR1 reads SNHLY; CDR2 reads FYNNEI. On this clonotype itself: Antigen specificity is unknown.

Among ophthalmopathy patients, the Clinical Activity Score reached at least 3, the NOSPECS grade reached at least 4, and duration remained under 3 months. RNA transcripts served as the template for amplifying TCR beta CDR3 regions. First-round RT-PCR of the TCR CDR3 relied on the HTBI primer set. A single record per CDR3 protein comes from TCRdb applying MiXCR to the multiplex PCR reads. This table has 300,000 to 450,000 distinct CDR3 sequences, less than 20% appearing once. Study results and limitations: The model's output predicted ophthalmopathy at a median of about 6.5 months prior to onset.

The V gene is TRBV2, the J gene TRBJ1-5; perhaps TRBD1 as D (5 bases). The source is a man aged 18 to 29 with Graves' ophthalmopathy. The sample taken for sequencing was blood. The CDR3 spells CASSEVRVQPQHF. The CDR3 DNA is TGTGCCAGCAGTGAAGTCAGGGTTCAGCCCCAGCATTTT.